The 14 T cell receptor beta chains below all came from one sample that was sequenced in a study of early T cells in non-severe SARS-CoV-2 infection. A single record per CDR3 protein comes from TCRdb applying MiXCR to the 5' RACE reads. The data show around 66,000 distinct CDR3 sequences, approximately 13% seen once. Sample: whole blood. The source of these receptors is an adult who was a healthcare worker with PCR-confirmed SARS-CoV-2 infection or an uninfected control (not recorded which).

This clonotype was detected a few times. The chain has TRBV5-1 and TRBJ2-2; possibly TRBD1 for D (6 bases). Trimming removed 1 base from V and 4 bases from J, with 11 bases in between. This CDR3 has 15 residues. Looked up from germline, CDR1 is SGHRS and CDR2 is YFSETQ. CDR3 residues: CASSLRAGATGELFF. In DNA form, the CDR3 reads TGCGCCAGCAGCTTGCGGGCAGGGGCCACCGGGGAGCTGTTTTTT.

The chain employs TRBV28 and TRBJ2-7; D may be TRBD1 (6 bases). The CDR3 consists of 12 residues. Germline CDR1 MDHEN, CDR2 SYDVKM. Deletions cut 5 bases from V and 7 bases from J, with 12 bases between. CDR3 sequence (DNA): TGTGCCAGCAGTGACCTCCAGGGGGAGCAGTACTTC. Its protein is CASSDLQGEQYF. The variable domain in full, with the rest retrieved from reference TRBV28 and TRBJ2-7, is DVKVTQSSRYLVKRTGEKVFLECVQDMDHENMFWYRQDPGLGLRLIYFSYDVKMKEKGDIPEGYSVSREKKERFSLILESASTNQTSMYLCASSDLQGEQYFGPGTRLTVT.

This chain uses TRBV4-3 with TRBJ2-3; 10 nucleotides line up with TRBD2. J gave up 4 bases and V 0 bases, and 13 bases lay outside the gene matches. This CDR3 has 19 residues. CDR1 and CDR2 (germline): LGHNA, YSLEER. In DNA form, the CDR3 reads TGCGCCAGCAGCCAAGAGAGCGGGAGGGTTAATCAGAGGGCAGATACGCAGTATTTT. Translation gives CASSQESGRVNQRADTQYF.

This clonotype was recorded a few times. The chain uses TRBV10-1 and TRBJ2-3; possible D gene TRBD2, 5 bases. The V end was cut by 1 base, the J end by 3 bases, with 11 bases between. Germline loops: CDR1 WNHNN, CDR2 SYGVQD (reference sequence). This CDR3 contains 15 residues. In DNA form, the CDR3 reads TGCGCCAGCAGTGAGTGGGGAGTGGGGACAGATACGCAGTATTTT. Amino acid sequence: CASSEWGVGTDTQYF.

The chain carries TRBV5-4 and TRBJ2-3, with a tentative D call TRBD2 (6 bases). There are 16 residues in the CDR3. The ends were cut back, 3 bases at V and 0 bases at J, with 14 bases in the middle. Looked up from germline, CDR1 is SGHNT and CDR2 is YYREEE (reference sequence). The CDR3 loop reads CASSSVADTSTDTQYF. In DNA form, the CDR3 reads TGTGCCAGCAGCTCCGTAGCGGATACTAGCACAGATACGCAGTATTTT.

This clonotype has only a few counts. The chain recombines TRBV20-1 with TRBJ1-6; D unresolved. Germline CDR1 and CDR2: DFQATT and SNEGSKA (reference sequence). The V and J ends lost 0 bases and 4 bases respectively, with 7 bases between them. CDR3 length: 14 amino acids. The CDR3 DNA follows: TGCAGTGCTAGAGATCTACCTTATAATTCACCCCTCCACTTT. Translated, it gives CSARDLPYNSPLHF.

The chain recombines TRBV28 with TRBJ2-7; D may be TRBD2 (6 bases). Germline values: CDR1 MDHEN, CDR2 SYDVKM. The CDR3 loop spans 12 amino acids. V was cut by 2 bases and J by 9 bases, with 11 bases left in between. CDR3 sequence: CASSLLRRGQYF. The CDR3 region has the DNA TGTGCCAGCAGTTTACTAAGGCGGGGGCAGTACTTC.

Ten or more counts support this clonotype. The rearrangement joins TRBV7-3 to TRBJ2-3; perhaps D is TRBD1 or TRBD2 (5 bases each). Between the trimmed V and J ends, which lost 1 base and 0 bases, there was a span of 8 bases. Germline V gene lookup returns CDR1 SGHTA and CDR2 FQGTGA. CDR3 size: 15 residues. This CDR3 is CASSLMGESTDTQYF. In DNA, the CDR3 is TGTGCCAGCAGCTTAATGGGGGAGAGCACAGATACGCAGTATTTT.

This clonotype has ten or more counts. This rearrangement joins TRBV12-3 or TRBV12-4 to TRBJ2-1; 7 nucleotides match TRBD2. The length of the CDR3 is 13 residues. V shed 3 bases and J 9 bases; nucleotides not matched to a gene: 5. CDR3 residues: CASSFLRESEQFF. CDR3 nucleotides: TGTGCCAGCAGTTTCTTGCGGGAGAGTGAGCAGTTCTTC.

This clonotype was seen a handful of times. This chain links TRBV27 with TRBJ2-2; D is possibly TRBD1 (6 bases). Germline lookup yields CDR1 MNHEY and CDR2 SMNVEV (reference sequence). There are 15 residues in the CDR3. V gave up 6 bases and J gave up 2 bases, with 13 bases separating them. In DNA, the CDR3 is TGTGCCAGCAGAAGGACAGACCTCAACACCGGGGAGCTGTTTTTT. Amino acids: CASRRTDLNTGELFF.

The chain combines TRBV7-3 with TRBJ2-2; TRBD2 matches 7 bases. CDR1 is SGHTA and CDR2 is FQGTGA in the germline V gene. Trimming removed 4 bases from V and 6 bases from J; junction bases left unmatched: 17. This CDR3 contains 18 residues. CDR3 amino acids: CASSSNLPRAGRAGELFF. CDR3 sequence (DNA): TGTGCCAGCAGCTCAAACCTACCTAGAGCGGGAAGGGCCGGGGAGCTGTTTTTT.

In its sample, this clonotype was seen many times. J is TRBJ2-1 and V is TRBV7-9; D may be TRBD2 (5 bases). V lost 10 bases and J lost 8, with 24 bases in between. Germline CDR1 SEHNR, CDR2 FQNEAQ (reference sequence). The CDR3 consists of 15 residues. The CDR3 sequence is CATLRRAWGDDEQFF. The CDR3 DNA reads as TGTGCCACCCTACGAAGAGCATGGGGAGACGATGAGCAGTTCTTC.

This clonotype was recorded many times. The chain is built from TRBV9 and TRBJ2-7; D is perhaps TRBD1 or TRBD2 (5 bases each). The germline V gene has CDR1 SGDLS and CDR2 YYNGEE. This CDR3 region has 14 residues. V was shortened by 0 bases and J by 2 bases, with 9 bases between the two germline ends. Here the CDR3 reads CASSVGVGAYEQYF. Here the CDR3 DNA reads TGTGCCAGCAGCGTAGGTGTGGGGGCCTACGAGCAGTACTTC.

This clonotype occurred many times. The J gene is TRBJ2-7, the V gene TRBV27; D remains ambiguous. V was cut by 4 bases and J by 0 bases, with 4 bases left in between. There are 12 residues in the CDR3. Germline V gene lookup returns CDR1 MNHEY and CDR2 SMNVEV (reference sequence). The CDR3 DNA sequence: TGTGCCAGCAGTTCCACCTCCTACGAGCAGTACTTC. It specifies CASSSTSYEQYF.